This TCR beta chain was identified in a study of blood T cell repertoires in COVID-19. Profiled with immunoSEQ multiplex PCR; TCRdb holds only in-frame clones, not every one. Seen here are 250,000 to 300,000 clones, roughly nine tenths observed once, and the top ten hold approximately 12%. The CDR3 runs to 17 residues. V trimming: 1 base; J trimming: 5 bases; junction bases outside the gene matches: 14. Germline V CDR1 and CDR2: MGHRA, YSYEKL. The clonotype originates from a woman in her 30s with COVID-19, enrolled during active disease. The V call is TRBV4-1, the J call TRBJ2-7; 7 bases are a match to TRBD1. The sample was peripheral blood. The CDR3 nucleotides are TGCGCCAGCAGCCAAGGGGAAGATTGGCAGGGGGTCAACGAGCAGTACTTC. Translating gives CASSQGEDWQGVNEQYF.